The 29 T cell receptor beta chains reported below all come from one sample, sequenced in a study of blood T cells in healthy people across ages. A second about 7 to 12 cycle PCR used barcoded and J-beta primers. TCRdb passed the 5' RACE reads through MiXCR, listing each CDR3 protein once. The sample carries about 1.8 million distinct CDR3 sequences, less than 50% recorded once. Sample: blood. The receptor source for this set is a woman between 40 and 55 years old in good health.

The V gene is TRBV18, the J gene TRBJ2-1, with TRBD1 matching 8 bases. The V gene's germline CDR1 is KGHSH and CDR2 LQKENI. The V segment lost 0 bases and the J segment 3 bases; nucleotides outside the gene matches: 1. The length of the CDR3 is 15 residues. CDR3 coding DNA: TGTGCCAGCTCACCACCGGACAGGGTCTACAATGAGCAGTTCTTC. Protein product: CASSPPDRVYNEQFF.

The gene calls are TRBV19 and TRBJ2-6, with 11 positions matching TRBD1. This CDR3 is 17 amino acids long. Germline CDR1 and CDR2: LNHDA and SQIVND (reference sequence). With 6 bases clipped from V and 0 bases from J, the junction kept 4 bases outside the gene matches. The CDR3 DNA sequence: TGTGCCAGTAGAACCGGGACAGGGGGCTCTGGGGCCAACGTCCTGACTTTC. Protein sequence: CASRTGTGGSGANVLTF. Drawing the rest from reference TRBV19 and TRBJ2-6, the complete variable domain is DGGITQSPKYLFRKEGQNVTLSCEQNLNHDAMYWYRQDPGQGLRLIYYSQIVNDFQKGDIAEGYSVSREKKESFPLTVTSAQKNPTAFYLCASRTGTGGSGANVLTFGAGSRLTVL.

The rearrangement uses TRBV19 and TRBJ1-5, with D maybe TRBD1 (6 bases). CDR3 length: 14 residues. V dropped 3 bases and J dropped 6 bases, with 12 bases sitting between them. The germline gives CDR1 LNHDA, CDR2 SQIVND (reference sequence). The CDR3 spells CASSIRDKAQPQHF. The CDR3 coding sequence is TGTGCCAGTAGTATTCGGGACAAGGCTCAGCCCCAGCATTTT.

This rearrangement joins TRBV6-2 or TRBV6-3 to TRBJ1-5; D gene uncertain. The germline V gene encodes CDR1 MNHEY and CDR2 SVGEGT. The length of the CDR3 is 12 residues. Trimming pared 0 bases from V and 12 bases from J, leaving 9 bases between. The CDR3 region is CASSYSTRGQHF. The CDR3 DNA reads as TGTGCCAGCAGTTACTCGACCCGAGGCCAGCATTTT.

This clonotype was counted many times. CDR3 DNA: TGTGCCAGCAGCGTAGTCACAGATACGCAGTATTTT. Translated: CASSVVTDTQYF. The chain joins TRBV9 to TRBJ2-3; D unclear. The V gene lost 0 bases and the J gene lost 2 bases, with 1 base spanning the gap. CDR1 SGDLS and CDR2 YYNGEE come from the germline V gene. This CDR3 is built from 12 residues. The variable domain in full, with the rest retrieved from reference TRBV9 and TRBJ2-3, is DSGVTQTPKHLITATGQRVTLRCSPRSGDLSVYWYQQSLDQGLQFLIQYYNGEERAKGNILERFSAQQFPDLHSELNLSSLELGDSALYFCASSVVTDTQYFGPGTRLTVL.

The rearrangement uses TRBV7-4 and TRBJ2-7; D is possibly TRBD1 (7 bases). V gave up 7 bases and J gave up 5 bases, with 24 bases separating them. CDR3 length: 16 residues. Germline loops: CDR1 SGHVT, CDR2 SQSDAQ. For the CDR3, the DNA is TGTGCCAGCAACTCCAACCCTCCGGAGGGGGCCCACGAGCAGTACTTC. Amino acid sequence: CASNSNPPEGAHEQYF.

The rearrangement joins TRBV29-1 to TRBJ2-2, with TRBD1 matching over 7 bases. The V gene end was trimmed by 2 bases and the J gene end by 1 base; junction bases not matched to a gene: 4. The CDR3 contains 15 residues. Germline V gene data show CDR1 as SQVTM and CDR2 as ANQGSEA. CDR3 amino acids: CSVERWTGNTGELFF. CDR3 sequence (DNA): TGCAGCGTTGAAAGATGGACAGGGAACACCGGGGAGCTGTTTTTT.

This chain connects TRBV3-1 to TRBJ1-2; tentative D call: TRBD1 (5 bases). The CDR3 is made up of 14 amino acids. Germline-derived CDR1 and CDR2 are LGHDT and YNNKEL (reference sequence). Trimming stripped 4 bases from V and 6 bases from J, with 15 bases between. CDR3 residues: CASSRLSRVDGYTF. CDR3 nucleotides: TGTGCCAGCAGCCGTCTATCCAGGGTGGATGGCTACACCTTC.

This clonotype was observed a handful of times. The chain employs TRBV6-5 and TRBJ2-3; D unclear. V dropped 0 bases and J dropped 0 bases, with 10 bases sitting between them. The CDR3 is 16 residues long. The germline CDR1 and CDR2 sequences are MNHEY and SVGAGI. The CDR3 DNA reads as TGTGCCAGCAGTTACTCGCAAGTCCCTAGCACAGATACGCAGTATTTT. Amino acid sequence: CASSYSQVPSTDTQYF.

This clonotype was seen a handful of times. The chain couples TRBV20-1 to TRBJ1-2; no clear D. The germline V gene encodes CDR1 DFQATT and CDR2 SNEGSKA (reference sequence). This CDR3 region has 10 residues. V was clipped by 3 bases and J by 6 bases, with 5 bases between them. The CDR3 region has the DNA TGCAGTGCTAGGGTGAATGGCTACACCTTC. The encoded protein is CSARVNGYTF.

This clonotype was counted a few times. V is TRBV4-1 and J is TRBJ1-2, with no clear D. Trimming left V 1 base short and J 2 bases short, with 8 bases between. Germline CDR1 reads MGHRA; CDR2 reads YSYEKL. The CDR3 totals 14 residues. CDR3 sequence reads: CASSQALVNYGYTF. The CDR3 DNA sequence: TGCGCCAGCAGCCAAGCGCTTGTAAACTATGGCTACACCTTC.

Note on this clonotype: A junction boundary mismatches the germline segment, possibly from a read error. This CDR3 is CASSYTSESTTDMQYF. Written as DNA, the CDR3 is TGCGCCAGCAGCTATACTAGCGAAAGTACAACAGATATGCAGTATTTT. V and J are TRBV5-1 and TRBJ2-3; TRBD2 aligns across 7 bases. Germline values: CDR1 SGHRS, CDR2 YFSETQ. The CDR3 is 16 amino acids.

The J gene is TRBJ2-5, the V gene TRBV29-1; D assignment may be TRBD1 or TRBD2 (5 bases each). The germline V gene has CDR1 SQVTM and CDR2 ANQGSEA. The CDR3 consists of 13 residues. Trimming cost V 7 bases and J 2 bases, with 14 bases left between them. This CDR3 reads CSGGGTAQETQYF. The CDR3 DNA follows: TGCAGCGGTGGGGGAACAGCACAAGAGACCCAGTACTTC.

The chain uses TRBV7-6 and TRBJ2-6; D ambiguous. V lost 0 bases, J lost 0 bases, and 6 bases lay in between. This CDR3 contains 16 residues. Germline-derived CDR1 and CDR2 are SGHVS and FNYEAQ. The CDR3 nucleotides read TGTGCCAGCAGCTTAGCCCGAAGCTCTGGGGCCAACGTCCTGACTTTC. Its translation: CASSLARSSGANVLTF.

The chain links TRBV29-1 to TRBJ1-5, with D possibly TRBD1 on 5 matching bases. This CDR3 has 13 amino acids. Looked up from germline, CDR1 is SQVTM and CDR2 is ANQGSEA. With 6 bases removed from V and 3 bases from J, the gap between germline ends came to 12 bases. The CDR3 region has the DNA TGCAGCGTGTCGGGGGGGAACAATCAGCCCCAGCATTTT. Translation gives CSVSGGNNQPQHF.

The V gene is TRBV9, the J gene TRBJ2-6; D not certain. The CDR3 totals 15 residues. With 3 bases removed from V and 4 bases from J, the gap between germline ends came to 11 bases. Germline CDR1 and CDR2: SGDLS and YYNGEE. The CDR3 sequence is CASSGRVAGANVLTF. DNA for the CDR3: TGTGCCAGCAGCGGCAGAGTTGCGGGGGCCAACGTCCTGACTTTC.

The rearrangement joins TRBV6-6 to TRBJ1-2; D gene unclear. Germline assignment: CDR1 MNHNY and CDR2 SVGAGI (reference sequence). Trimming took off 7 bases at V and 3 bases at J, with 6 bases between the two ends. The length of the CDR3 is 11 residues. The CDR3 reads CASMEDYGYTF. The DNA for the CDR3 is TGTGCCAGCATGGAGGACTATGGCTACACCTTC.

This clonotype was recorded once. V gene TRBV12-3 or TRBV12-4 combines with J gene TRBJ2-7, with 7 positions matching TRBD2. This CDR3 is 14 amino acids long. V trimming: 3 bases; J trimming: 4 bases; junction bases outside the gene matches: 6. CDR3 region: CASSLGAGWYEQYF. The CDR3 DNA is TGTGCCAGCAGTTTGGGAGCGGGGTGGTACGAGCAGTACTTC.

This clonotype was recorded only once. V gene TRBV19 combines with J gene TRBJ1-2; 7 nucleotides agree with TRBD1. V lost 5 bases and J lost 3; bases outside the gene matches: 12. This CDR3 is 16 amino acids long. CDR1 LNHDA and CDR2 SQIVND come from the germline V gene (reference sequence). CDR3 in DNA: TGTGCCAGTAGTCCCAGTCAGGGGGATGGACACTATGGCTACACCTTC. Amino acid sequence: CASSPSQGDGHYGYTF. The full variable domain, rest sourced from reference TRBV19 and TRBJ1-2, is DGGITQSPKYLFRKEGQNVTLSCEQNLNHDAMYWYRQDPGQGLRLIYYSQIVNDFQKGDIAEGYSVSREKKESFPLTVTSAQKNPTAFYLCASSPSQGDGHYGYTFGSGTRLTVV.

The chain joins TRBV21-1 to TRBJ1-5; TRBD1, the table's D call, was not compared with the DNA. TRBV21-1 is recorded as a pseudogene. The CDR3 loop spans 15 amino acids. The DNA of the CDR3 is TGTGTCAGCAGCCCCCCGGGACAGGGCCTGGGGCCCCAGCATTTT. Encoded protein: CVSSPPGQGLGPQHF.

This clonotype was seen a handful of times. The chain couples TRBV4-1 to TRBJ2-1; 11 positions match TRBD2. The V gene's germline CDR1 is MGHRA and CDR2 YSYEKL. The ends lost 2 bases at V and 7 bases at J; junction bases unmatched: 13. The length of the CDR3 is 18 residues. CDR3 coding DNA: TGCGCCAGCAGCCAAAAACACCCTATAGCGGGGGGGCTTAATGAGCAGTTCTTC. It encodes CASSQKHPIAGGLNEQFF.

In this sample, this clonotype turned up a few times. The genes are TRBV5-1 and TRBJ2-3, with TRBD2 as a possible D gene (5 bases). The CDR3 loop spans 15 amino acids. Trimming took 4 bases from V and 3 from J, leaving 15 bases between them. The germline CDR1 and CDR2 sequences are SGHRS and YFSETQ. The CDR3 bases are TGCGCCAGCAGCCCACCGGGGTCCCTAACAGATACGCAGTATTTT. Encoded protein: CASSPPGSLTDTQYF.

J is TRBJ1-1 and V is TRBV28; no clear D. Germline V gives CDR1 MDHEN, CDR2 SYDVKM. Trimming shortened V by 10 bases and J by 8 bases, and 11 bases separated the two germline ends. The CDR3 runs 10 residues. The CDR3 DNA follows: TGTGCCACCCGTTGGACCGAAGCTTTCTTT. Translated: CATRWTEAFF. Combining the CDR3 with reference TRBV28 and TRBJ1-1 gives the whole variable domain DVKVTQSSRYLVKRTGEKVFLECVQDMDHENMFWYRQDPGLGLRLIYFSYDVKMKEKGDIPEGYSVSREKKERFSLILESASTNQTSMYLCATRWTEAFFGQGTRLTVV.

This clonotype was seen only a few times. At one end the junction does not follow the germline gene, possibly because of a read error. The V and J genes are TRBV20-1 and TRBJ2-4; D possibly uses TRBD1 or TRBD2 (5 bases each). The DNA end is more similar to TRBJ2-7, so the J call may be wrong. The CDR3 is 14 residues long. From germline, CDR1 is DFQATT and CDR2 SNEGSKA (reference sequence). The CDR3 loop reads CGASTGTVTYEQYF. DNA of the CDR3: TGCGGTGCTAGTACCGGGACGGTGACCTACGAGCAGTACTTC.

The chain uses TRBV5-1 and TRBJ2-3; perhaps D is TRBD1 or TRBD2 (5 bases each). V was trimmed by 0 bases and J by 0 bases, leaving 17 bases between them. The CDR3 contains 18 residues. From germline, CDR1 is SGHRS and CDR2 YFSETQ. The CDR3 loop reads CASSLAPGPSTSTDTQYF. The CDR3 DNA sequence: TGCGCCAGCAGCTTGGCCCCGGGACCATCTACTAGCACAGATACGCAGTATTTT.

The chain recombines TRBV6-1 with TRBJ2-1, with TRBD2 identical over 9 bases. J gave up 0 bases and V 8 bases, and 14 bases lay outside the gene matches. CDR3 size: 18 residues. The germline V gene has CDR1 MNHNS and CDR2 SASEGT. DNA of the CDR3: TGTGCCAGCGCCAAGAGCGTAGCGGGGGCCTCCTCCTACAATGAGCAGTTCTTC. This codes for CASAKSVAGASSYNEQFF.

V is TRBV6-6 and J is TRBJ2-5, with D perhaps TRBD2 (5 bases). The V end was cut by 5 bases, the J end by 4 bases, with 20 bases between. The CDR3 loop spans 16 amino acids. Germline CDR1 and CDR2: MNHNY and SVGAGI (reference sequence). CDR3 coding DNA: TGTGCCAGCAGTCGAACGGCCCAACCGGGGTCAGAGACCCAGTACTTC. Translation: CASSRTAQPGSETQYF.

CDR3 nucleotides: TGTGCCAGCAGGATGACAGGGCAAAAAGGGACCCAGTACTTC. It encodes CASRMTGQKGTQYF. The V call is TRBV28, the J call TRBJ2-7; 7 nucleotides agree with TRBD1. The closer fit of TRBJ2-5 to the DNA end suggests the J call may be wrong. The CDR3 spans 14 residues. From germline, CDR1 is MDHEN and CDR2 SYDVKM.

The V gene is TRBV27, the J gene TRBJ1-2, with D perhaps matching TRBD1 (5 bases). CDR1 is MNHEY, CDR2 SMNVEV, per germline (reference sequence). This CDR3 spans 15 amino acids. Deletions cut 3 bases from V and 2 bases from J, with 13 bases between. The CDR3 DNA sequence: TGTGCCAGCAGTTTTACCGGGGCGGGGAACTATGGCTACACCTTC. Translating gives CASSFTGAGNYGYTF.